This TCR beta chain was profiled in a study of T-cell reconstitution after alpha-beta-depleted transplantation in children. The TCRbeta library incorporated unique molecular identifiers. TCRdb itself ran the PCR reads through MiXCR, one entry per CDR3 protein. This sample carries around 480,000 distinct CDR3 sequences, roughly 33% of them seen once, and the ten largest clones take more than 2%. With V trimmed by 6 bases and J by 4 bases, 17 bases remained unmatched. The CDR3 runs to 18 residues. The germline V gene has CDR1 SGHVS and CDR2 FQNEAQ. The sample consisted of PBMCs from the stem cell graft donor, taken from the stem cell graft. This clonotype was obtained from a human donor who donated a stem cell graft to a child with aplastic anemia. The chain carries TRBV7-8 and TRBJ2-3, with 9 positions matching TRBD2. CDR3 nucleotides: TGTGCCAGCAGTTTAAAAACGACACTAGCGGGTTCCTCAGATACGCAGTATTTT. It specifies CASSLKTTLAGSSDTQYF.